The next 9 T cell receptor beta chains were all read from a single sample in a study of cytomegalovirus exposure and HLA in healthy donors. The primer mix had 60 Vbeta and 13 Jbeta primers. TCRdb keeps only in-frame clones here, not all; method: immunoSEQ multiplex PCR. Of 130,000 or so clones in the sample, roughly three quarters were seen once. The sample was PBMCs. The receptors were sampled from a woman younger than 30 in good health and CMV-seronegative.

The chain couples TRBV5-1 to TRBJ2-3, with a weak D call TRBD2 (5 bases). Germline V gene sequence: CDR1 SGHRS, CDR2 YFSETQ. Trimming shortened V by 0 bases and J by 1 base, and 15 bases separated the two germline ends. The CDR3 covers 17 residues. As DNA, the CDR3 is TGCGCCAGCAGCTTGGAAGTCGTGGGAGCTGGCACAGATACGCAGTATTTT. This encodes CASSLEVVGAGTDTQYF.

The rearrangement uses TRBV20-1 and TRBJ1-1; D remains unclear. This CDR3 is 10 amino acids long. V lost 6 bases, J lost 5 bases, and 7 bases lay in between. Germline V CDR1 and CDR2: DFQATT, SNEGSKA (reference sequence). CDR3 sequence (DNA): TGCAGTGCGTTCGGGACTGAAGCTTTCTTT. It codes for CSAFGTEAFF.

The rearrangement links TRBV6-5 to TRBJ2-7, with 10 bases matching TRBD1. Per germline, CDR1 MNHEY and CDR2 SVGAGI. V was clipped by 4 bases and J by 2 bases; unmatched bases: 5. The CDR3 is 15 residues long. CDR3 nucleotides: TGTGCCAGCAGTTCAAGGGACAGGGGAACCTACGAGCAGTACTTC. Translation gives CASSSRDRGTYEQYF.

The chain is built from TRBV6-5 and TRBJ1-5, with TRBD1 identical over 10 bases. This CDR3 is built from 15 residues. Germline values: CDR1 MNHEY, CDR2 SVGAGI. V lost 6 bases, J lost 2 bases, and 4 bases stayed unmatched. Here the CDR3 reads CASSPGTGGNQPQHF. The CDR3 DNA reads as TGTGCCAGCAGCCCCGGGACAGGGGGCAATCAGCCCCAGCATTTT.

V is TRBV5-4 and J is TRBJ2-1, with D possibly being TRBD2 (6 bases). CDR3 length equals 16 residues. V shed 3 bases and J shed 0 bases, with 13 bases lying between them. CDR1 is SGHNT, CDR2 YYREEE, per germline (reference sequence). The CDR3 protein is CASSSGLPSSYNEQFF. The CDR3 bases are TGTGCCAGCAGCTCGGGACTTCCGAGCTCCTACAATGAGCAGTTCTTC.

This clone has a handful of counts. The chain joins TRBV29-1 to TRBJ2-7; a weak D match, TRBD1 (6 bases). Per the germline V gene, CDR1 is SQVTM and CDR2 is ANQGSEA. The CDR3 sequence is 13 residues long. Between the trimmed V and J ends, which lost 4 bases and 0 bases, there was a span of 10 bases. CDR3 nucleotides: TGCAGCGTTGCAGGGGTTAGCTCCTACGAGCAGTACTTC. Translation: CSVAGVSSYEQYF.

This clone was found a few times. The chain has TRBV6-4 and TRBJ2-7; maybe TRBD1 (6 bases). This CDR3 is built from 15 residues. Germline CDR1 and CDR2: MRHNA and SNTAGT. V was pared by 3 bases and J by 0 bases, with 12 bases between. CDR3 region: CASSEFQGSSYEQYF. The CDR3 DNA follows: TGTGCCAGCAGTGAGTTTCAGGGGTCCTCCTACGAGCAGTACTTC.

This clone has just a few counts. The CDR3 DNA is TGTGCCTGGTCTCAGCCGGGACTAGTCGACACCGGGGAGCTGTTTTTT. This codes for CAWSQPGLVDTGELFF. The chain joins TRBV30 to TRBJ2-2; 8 bases match TRBD2. Germline trimming cut 5 bases from V and 3 bases from J; bases unmatched to any gene: 11. The V gene's germline CDR1 is GTSNPN and CDR2 SVGIG (reference sequence). The CDR3 extends over 16 amino acids. The full variable domain, in which reference TRBV30 and TRBJ2-2 provide the parts outside the CDR3, is SQTIHQWPATLVQPVGSPLSLECTVEGTSNPNLYWYRQAAGRGLQLLFYSVGIGQISSEVPQNLSASRPQDRQFILSSKKLLLSDSGFYLCAWSQPGLVDTGELFFGEGSRLTVL.

This rearrangement joins TRBV5-4 to TRBJ2-2; 7 bases are shared with TRBD2. CDR3 length: 17 amino acids. The germline V gene has CDR1 SGHNT and CDR2 YYREEE (reference sequence). V shed 4 bases and J 5 bases; nucleotides not matched to a gene: 14. CDR3 bases: TGTGCCAGCAGCGTAGTGGCGGGAGTCATCTTGACCGGGGAGCTGTTTTTT. Protein: CASSVVAGVILTGELFF. Complete variable domain (other parts from reference TRBV5-4 and TRBJ2-2): ETGVTQSPTHLIKTRGQQVTLRCSSQSGHNTVSWYQQALGQGPQFIFQYYREEENGRGNFPPRFSGLQFPNYSSELNVNALELDDSALYLCASSVVAGVILTGELFFGEGSRLTVL.